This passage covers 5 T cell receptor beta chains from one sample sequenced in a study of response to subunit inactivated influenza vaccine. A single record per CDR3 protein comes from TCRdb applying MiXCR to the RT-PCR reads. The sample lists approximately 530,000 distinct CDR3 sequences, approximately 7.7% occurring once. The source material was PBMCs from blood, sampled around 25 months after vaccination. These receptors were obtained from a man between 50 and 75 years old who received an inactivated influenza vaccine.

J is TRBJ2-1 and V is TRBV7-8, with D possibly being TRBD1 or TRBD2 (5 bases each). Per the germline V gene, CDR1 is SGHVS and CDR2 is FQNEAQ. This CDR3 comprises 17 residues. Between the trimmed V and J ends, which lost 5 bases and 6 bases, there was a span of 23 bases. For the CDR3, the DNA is TGTGCCAGCAGCCCCAGGTATGGGGGAAAGGAAAGCAATGAGCAGTTCTTC. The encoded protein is CASSPRYGGKESNEQFF.

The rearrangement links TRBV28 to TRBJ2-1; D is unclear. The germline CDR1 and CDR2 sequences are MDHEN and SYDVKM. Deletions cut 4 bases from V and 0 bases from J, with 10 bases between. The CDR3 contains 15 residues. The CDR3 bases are TGTGCCAGCAGTTCCGGCGGCTACTCCTACAATGAGCAGTTCTTC. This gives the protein CASSSGGYSYNEQFF.

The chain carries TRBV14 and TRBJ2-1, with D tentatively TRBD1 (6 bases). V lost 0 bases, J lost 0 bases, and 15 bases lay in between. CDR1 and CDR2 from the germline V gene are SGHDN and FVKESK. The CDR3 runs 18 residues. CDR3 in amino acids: CASSQDRGAGVSYNEQFF. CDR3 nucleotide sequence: TGTGCCAGCAGCCAAGATCGGGGAGCAGGGGTCTCCTACAATGAGCAGTTCTTC.

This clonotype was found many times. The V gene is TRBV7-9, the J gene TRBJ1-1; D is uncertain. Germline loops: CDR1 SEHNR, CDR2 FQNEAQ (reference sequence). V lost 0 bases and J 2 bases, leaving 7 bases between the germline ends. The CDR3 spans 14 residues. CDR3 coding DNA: TGTGCCAGCAGCTTAGCGCAGGTAAACACTGAAGCTTTCTTT. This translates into CASSLAQVNTEAFF.

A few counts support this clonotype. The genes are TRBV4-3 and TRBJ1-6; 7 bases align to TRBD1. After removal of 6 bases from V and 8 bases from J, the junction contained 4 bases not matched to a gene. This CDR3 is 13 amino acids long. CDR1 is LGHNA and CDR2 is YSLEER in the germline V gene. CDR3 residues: CASRGQTDSPLHF. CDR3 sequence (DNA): TGCGCCAGCAGGGGACAGACAGATTCACCCCTCCACTTT.